Listed here is a single TCR beta chain. The antigen is unknown. This specimen comes from a study of cytomegalovirus exposure and HLA in healthy donors. General study points: Cytomegalovirus association was assigned to approximately 160 TCR beta chains. A few chains tied to CMV proved CMV antigen-specific in vitro. Most TCRs appeared rarely, but some public TCRs recurred in many donors. Subsequent analysis found a tendency for first-cohort TCR clusters to co-occur within the 120 or so validation repertoires.

The protocol was immunoSEQ multiplex PCR, while the TCRdb copy is restricted to in-frame clones and leaves out a portion. The sample gives about 67,000 clones, roughly 94% of which show up once; around 0.65% is in the top ten. The CDR3 is 14 amino acids. The germline V and J ends were trimmed by 7 bases and 2 bases, with 18 bases remaining between them. CDR1 and CDR2 (germline): SQVTM, ANQGSEA. Sample: PBMCs. The chain carries TRBV29-1 and TRBJ2-7; D gene uncertain. The clonotype comes from a woman aged 18-35 years in good health and CMV-seronegative. CDR3 region: CSALHGSGPYEQYF. Here the CDR3 DNA reads TGCAGCGCTCTGCATGGCAGTGGCCCCTACGAGCAGTACTTC.